This TCR beta chain was obtained from a study of regulatory T cells in long-lasting Graves disease. As to time point: persistent/refractory GD, antithyroid drugs over 5 years with positive TRAb. Researchers made the TCR library from RNA that was extracted from PBMCs. The V gene's germline CDR1 is SGHTA and CDR2 FQGNSA. J gave up 4 bases and V 8 bases, and 9 bases lay outside the gene matches. The CDR3 sequence is 15 residues long. The TCR beta library used iRepertoire HTBI primers with Arm-PCR amplification of CDR3. TCRdb analysed the multiplex PCR reads with MiXCR anew, one entry per CDR3 protein. The sample carries some 300,000 distinct CDR3 sequences, roughly 21% recorded once.

This receptor was obtained from a female donor with Graves disease. V gene TRBV7-2 combines with J gene TRBJ2-3; 10 bases agree with TRBD2. Sequencing was performed on peripheral blood mononuclear cells (PBMCs), taken when the disease was refractory, from a patient treated with antithyroid drugs. CDR3 in amino acids: CASGVLAGLADTQYF. CDR3 DNA: TGTGCCAGCGGCGTACTAGCGGGATTAGCAGATACGCAGTATTTT.